A single sample gave rise to the 7 T cell receptor beta chains below, sequenced in a study of blood T cell repertoires in COVID-19. Assay: immunoSEQ multiplex PCR; the TCRdb copy retains only in-frame clones and omits some. There are 200,000 to 300,000 clones in the sample; approximately 90% occur only once, and 4.1% lies in the top ten. Sequencing was done on a sample of PBMCs or T cells enriched from blood (not recorded which). These receptor sequences come from a woman aged 25 to 39 who had recovered from COVID-19.

A few counts support this clone. This chain connects TRBV19 to TRBJ1-5, with D unclear. Germline V CDR1 and CDR2: LNHDA, SQIVND (reference sequence). V lost 5 bases to trimming and J lost 6 bases, with 14 bases between them. The CDR3 covers 14 residues. In DNA, the CDR3 is TGTGCCAGTAGTCCCTCAACTCGAAGTCAGCCCCAGCATTTT. Residues: CASSPSTRSQPQHF.

V is TRBV5-4 and J is TRBJ1-1; the match to TRBD1 covers 8 bases. The trim removed 4 bases at V and 6 bases at J, leaving 5 bases unmatched. This CDR3 spans 13 amino acids. Germline lookup yields CDR1 SGHNT and CDR2 YYREEE (reference sequence). DNA for the CDR3: TGTGCCAGCAGCCAGGGGGCCTTCCCTGAAGCTTTCTTT. This sequence encodes CASSQGAFPEAFF.

The chain has TRBV19 and TRBJ2-1; TRBD2 agrees at 10 bases. Losses at the gene ends were 6 bases for V and 4 bases for J; bases not matched to a gene: 9. Looked up from germline, CDR1 is LNHDA and CDR2 is SQIVND (reference sequence). This CDR3 has 16 amino acids. CDR3 protein: CASRSAGTSVYNEQFF. Here the CDR3 DNA reads TGTGCCAGTAGGTCCGCCGGGACTAGCGTTTACAATGAGCAGTTCTTC.

In its sample, this clone was seen once. This chain connects TRBV24-1 to TRBJ1-1; D remains unclear. The CDR3 runs 12 residues. Germline V gene lookup returns CDR1 KGHDR and CDR2 SFDVKD. Trimming took 9 bases from V and 3 from J, leaving 10 bases between them. For the CDR3, the DNA is TGTGCCACCGCAGCGCGGGACACTGAAGCTTTCTTT. This gives the protein CATAARDTEAFF.

V and J are TRBV27 and TRBJ1-1; D remains unclear. V was clipped by 6 bases and J by 10 bases, with 18 bases between them. In germline, CDR1 is MNHEY, CDR2 SMNVEV (reference sequence). The CDR3 length is 13 residues. In DNA form, the CDR3 reads TGTGCCAGCAGCCCCGCGGGTAGGATAGCAGCTTTCTTT. Encoded protein: CASSPAGRIAAFF.

The rearrangement uses TRBV13 and TRBJ2-2; D gene uncertain. The V end lost 6 bases, the J end lost 10 bases, and 24 bases lay between the germline ends. The CDR3 consists of 16 residues. CDR1 is PRHDT, CDR2 FYEKMQ, per germline (reference sequence). For the CDR3, the DNA is TGTGCCAGCAGTTTCAGTGTCTTCCAGAACCTCGAGGAGCTGTTTTTT. Encoded protein: CASSFSVFQNLEELFF. Together with reference TRBV13 and TRBJ2-2, the CDR3 gives the full variable domain: AAGVIQSPRHLIKEKRETATLKCYPIPRHDTVYWYQQGPGQDPQFLISFYEKMQSDKGSIPDRFSAQQFSDYHSELNMSSLELGDSALYFCASSFSVFQNLEELFFGEGSRLTVL.

The rearrangement links TRBV7-8 to TRBJ2-3; TRBD1 matches at 7 bases. V gave up 4 bases and J gave up 3 bases; unmatched junction bases: 10. The CDR3 consists of 16 residues. Germline values: CDR1 SGHVS, CDR2 FQNEAQ. The CDR3 is CASSSTRQGFTDTQYF. CDR3 sequence (DNA): TGTGCCAGCAGCTCCACAAGACAGGGATTTACAGATACGCAGTATTTT.